These 17 T cell receptor beta chains share one sample of origin, sequenced in a study of CD8 T cell repertoires and HIV-1 epitope variants. TCRdb keeps only in-frame clones here, not all; method: immunoSEQ multiplex PCR. This sample carries under 100,000 clones, around 67% of them seen once, and the ten largest clones take around 25%. The sample consisted of uncultured baseline CD8+ T cells from peripheral blood mononuclear cells (PBMCs). Every receptor here comes from a male donor with HIV.

The V gene is TRBV2, the J gene TRBJ2-6; TRBD2 might be the D (5 bases). The germline V gene encodes CDR1 SNHLY and CDR2 FYNNEI. This CDR3 has 16 amino acids. V was trimmed by 2 bases and J by 0 bases, leaving 8 bases between them. The CDR3: CASSELATSGANVLTF. As DNA, the CDR3 is TGTGCCAGCAGTGAACTAGCCACCTCTGGGGCCAACGTCCTGACTTTC. Filled out from reference TRBV2 and TRBJ2-6, the complete variable domain reads EPEVTQTPSHQVTQMGQEVILRCVPISNHLYFYWYRQILGQKVEFLVSFYNNEISEKSEIFDDQFSVERPDGSNFTLKIRSTKLEDSAMYFCASSELATSGANVLTFGAGSRLTVL.

The chain links TRBV19 to TRBJ1-2; D remains unclear. Germline V CDR1 and CDR2: LNHDA, SQIVND (reference sequence). The V end was cut by 8 bases, the J end by 3 bases, with 22 bases between. The CDR3 sequence is 16 residues long. The DNA for the CDR3 is TGTGCCAGTTCTCCTTTGGACTCAGAAGGTGACTATGGCTACACCTTC. It specifies CASSPLDSEGDYGYTF.

This clone turned up a few times. The CDR3 is CASSPSRGGHGNYGYTF. DNA of the CDR3: TGCGCCAGCAGCCCTTCAAGGGGCGGCCATGGTAACTATGGCTACACCTTC. The V call is TRBV4-1, the J call TRBJ1-2, with D possibly being TRBD1 (5 bases). V was cut by 4 bases and J by 1 base, with 19 bases left in between. CDR1 and CDR2 (germline): MGHRA, YSYEKL. The CDR3 loop spans 17 amino acids.

The genes are TRBV5-1 and TRBJ2-5; the match to TRBD1 covers 7 bases. The germline CDR1 and CDR2 sequences are SGHRS and YFSETQ. This CDR3 comprises 15 residues. Trimming removed 0 bases from V and 1 base from J; junction bases left unmatched: 3. The DNA of the CDR3 is TGCGCCAGCAGCTTGGGTTACAGGGGCCAAGAGACCCAGTACTTC. The encoded protein is CASSLGYRGQETQYF. Filled out from reference TRBV5-1 and TRBJ2-5, the complete variable domain reads KAGVTQTPRYLIKTRGQQVTLSCSPISGHRSVSWYQQTPGQGLQFLFEYFSETQRNKGNFPGRFSGRQFSNSRSEMNVSTLELGDSALYLCASSLGYRGQETQYFGPGTRLLVL.

The V gene is TRBV15, the J gene TRBJ2-7, with TRBD1 matching 7 bases. Trimming removed 3 bases from V and 7 bases from J; junction bases left unmatched: 3. Germline CDR1 is LNHNV and CDR2 is YYDKDF (reference sequence). The CDR3 loop spans 12 amino acids. CDR3 residues: CATSRTGREQYF. For the CDR3, the DNA is TGTGCCACCAGCAGGACAGGGCGTGAGCAGTACTTC. The entire variable domain, with the rest obtained from reference TRBV15 and TRBJ2-7, is as follows: DAMVIQNPRYQVTQFGKPVTLSCSQTLNHNVMYWYQQKSSQAPKLLFHYYDKDFNNEADTPDNFQSRRPNTSFCFLDIRSPGLGDTAMYLCATSRTGREQYFGPGTRLTVT.

The chain couples TRBV10-2 to TRBJ2-3; 9 bases fit TRBD2. V lost 6 bases to trimming and J lost 2 bases; unmatched junction nucleotides: 3. CDR1 is WSHSY, CDR2 SAAADI, per germline. The CDR3 is 14 residues long. CDR3 sequence (DNA): TGCGCCAGCAGCAGGACTAGCGCCACAGATACGCAGTATTTT. This codes for CASSRTSATDTQYF.

The chain uses TRBV7-6 and TRBJ2-3; D not certain. Per germline, CDR1 SGHVS and CDR2 FNYEAQ. Trimming removed 3 bases at V and 2 bases at J, with 0 bases between. CDR3 length: 11 amino acids. CDR3 residues: CASSFTDTQYF. The DNA for the CDR3 is TGTGCCAGCAGCTTCACAGATACGCAGTATTTT. The variable domain in full, with the rest retrieved from reference TRBV7-6 and TRBJ2-3, is GAGVSQSPRYKVTKRGQDVALRCDPISGHVSLYWYRQALGQGPEFLTYFNYEAQQDKSGLPNDRFSAERPEGSISTLTIQRTEQRDSAMYRCASSFTDTQYFGPGTRLTVL.

This chain links TRBV15 with TRBJ2-1, with 9 bases that match TRBD1. V shed 0 bases and J 5 bases; nucleotides not matched to a gene: 8. The CDR3 is made up of 17 amino acids. Germline V CDR1 and CDR2: LNHNV, YYDKDF (reference sequence). The CDR3 bases are TGTGCCACCAGCAGAGAACCAACAGGGGGCATGGACAATGAGCAGTTCTTC. Protein product: CATSREPTGGMDNEQFF.

The chain joins TRBV5-4 to TRBJ2-1; 8 positions match TRBD1. J lost 9 bases, V lost 2 bases, and 10 bases had no gene match. Germline values: CDR1 SGHNT, CDR2 YYREEE (reference sequence). The CDR3 has 15 residues. CDR3 DNA: TGTGCCAGCAGCTTAAAGACAGGGGAGCGTAGTGAGCAGTTCTTC. Translating it yields CASSLKTGERSEQFF.

In its sample, this clone was seen many times. V is TRBV5-4 and J is TRBJ2-2; TRBD1 matches at 7 bases. V was pared by 2 bases and J by 5 bases, with 6 bases of the junction left unmatched. The CDR3 length is 15 residues. Germline-derived CDR1 and CDR2 are SGHNT and YYREEE (reference sequence). The CDR3 sequence: CASSFDRVVTGELFF. In nucleotides, the CDR3 is TGTGCCAGCAGCTTCGACAGGGTTGTTACCGGGGAGCTGTTTTTT.

J is TRBJ2-7 and V is TRBV6-1; D may be TRBD2 (6 bases). V was pared by 4 bases and J by 0 bases, with 16 bases between. The CDR3 is made up of 16 amino acids. The germline CDR1 and CDR2 sequences are MNHNS and SASEGT. As DNA, the CDR3 is TGTGCCAGCAGTGTGGGGTGGGCGGGGAGCTCCTACGAGCAGTACTTC. Encoded protein: CASSVGWAGSSYEQYF.

This clone has a handful of counts. The chain employs TRBV29-1 and TRBJ1-2; D perhaps matches TRBD1 (5 bases). Germline V CDR1 and CDR2: SQVTM, ANQGSEA. With 3 bases removed from V and 6 bases from J, the gap between germline ends came to 8 bases. The CDR3 has 11 residues. This chain's CDR3 is CSVEAGHGYTF. In DNA, the CDR3 is TGCAGCGTTGAGGCAGGGCATGGCTACACCTTC.

This sequence joins TRBV6-1 and TRBJ1-2, with TRBD1 identical over 7 bases. This CDR3 spans 18 amino acids. Trimming took 6 bases from V and 2 from J; bases not matched to a gene: 18. The V gene's germline CDR1 is MNHNS and CDR2 SASEGT. CDR3 residues: CASRERYRGVSSNYGYTF. Here the CDR3 DNA reads TGTGCCAGCAGGGAAAGGTACAGGGGTGTTTCGAGCAACTATGGCTACACCTTC.

The table lists this clone with a count of one. This rearrangement joins TRBV7-2 to TRBJ1-2, with D possibly matching TRBD1 (5 bases). This CDR3 is built from 14 residues. With 7 bases removed from V and 6 bases from J, the gap between germline ends came to 18 bases. CDR1 is SGHTA, CDR2 FQGNSA, per germline. The CDR3 region has the DNA TGTGCCAGCACCCCGTGGGGGGGTAAGGATGGCTACACCTTC. It is translated as CASTPWGGKDGYTF. Drawing the rest from reference TRBV7-2 and TRBJ1-2, the complete variable domain is GAGVSQSPSNKVTEKGKDVELRCDPISGHTALYWYRQSLGQGLEFLIYFQGNSAPDKSGLPSDRFSAERTGGSVSTLTIQRTQQEDSAVYLCASTPWGGKDGYTFGSGTRLTVV.

This chain connects TRBV6-6 to TRBJ1-5; TRBD1 matches at 9 bases. Trimming removed 7 bases from V and 6 bases from J; junction bases left unmatched: 10. Germline CDR1 is MNHNY and CDR2 is SVGAGI (reference sequence). This CDR3 is 15 amino acids long. CDR3 protein: CASINRGLDSQPQHF. For the CDR3, the DNA is TGTGCCAGCATAAACAGGGGGCTAGACTCTCAGCCCCAGCATTTT.

The chain links TRBV7-9 to TRBJ2-5; 7 positions agree with TRBD1. With 0 bases clipped from V and 5 bases from J, the junction kept 3 bases outside the gene matches. The CDR3 spans 14 residues. The germline V gene encodes CDR1 SEHNR and CDR2 FQNEAQ (reference sequence). CDR3 region: CASSLAGGAETQYF. CDR3 nucleotides: TGTGCCAGCAGCTTAGCAGGGGGCGCCGAGACCCAGTACTTC.

The chain combines TRBV25-1 with TRBJ1-4; D gene uncertain. CDR1 is MGHDK and CDR2 is SYGVNS in the germline V gene. The ends were cut back, 2 bases at V and 1 base at J, with 5 bases in the middle. CDR3 length: 14 amino acids. The CDR3 DNA reads TGTGCCAGCAGTGAACGGCTAACTAATGAAAAACTGTTTTTT. This translates into CASSERLTNEKLFF.